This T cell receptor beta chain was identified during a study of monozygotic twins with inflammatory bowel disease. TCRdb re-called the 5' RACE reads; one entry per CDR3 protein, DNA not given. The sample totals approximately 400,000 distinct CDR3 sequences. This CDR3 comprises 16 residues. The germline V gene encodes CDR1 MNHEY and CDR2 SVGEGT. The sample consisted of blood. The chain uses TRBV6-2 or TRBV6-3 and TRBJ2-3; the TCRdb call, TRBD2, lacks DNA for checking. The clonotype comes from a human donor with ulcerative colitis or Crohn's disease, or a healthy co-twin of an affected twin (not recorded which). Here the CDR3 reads CAISYSRGLPTDTQYF.